This T cell receptor beta chain was recovered during a study of T cells in Graves' hyperthyroidism and ophthalmopathy. In the case of this clonotype: As yet, its antigen is unknown.

Amplified regions were TCR beta CDR3 sequences from RNA transcripts. HTBI primers were used for first-round RT-PCR of the TCR CDR3. From the multiplex PCR reads, TCRdb called clonotypes with MiXCR, one entry per CDR3 protein. The table includes around 450,000 distinct CDR3 sequences, about a sixth detected once. The CDR3 has 14 amino acids. Germline V lookup: CDR1 SGHNT, CDR2 YENEEA. The V end was cut by 5 bases, the J end by 6 bases, with 17 bases between. Whole-study findings and limits: Ophthalmopathy got predicted by the model a median roughly 6.4 months before its onset.

Uncontrolled infection, other autoimmune disease, pregnancy or lactation excluded patients. Specimen: blood. The chain is built from TRBV11-3 and TRBJ2-7, with D perhaps assigned TRBD1 or TRBD2 (5 bases each). This receptor was taken from a woman aged 18-29 years with Graves' hyperthyroidism. The CDR3 DNA is TGTGCCAGCAGCCACGGGACCCTTGCCTCCGAGCAGTACTTC. It specifies CASSHGTLASEQYF. Full variable domain (rest looked up from reference TRBV11-3 and TRBJ2-7): EAGVVQSPRYKIIEKKQPVAFWCNPISGHNTLYWYLQNLGQGPELLIRYENEEAVDDSQLPKDRFSAERLKGVDSTLKIQPAELGDSAVYLCASSHGTLASEQYFGPGTRLTVT.